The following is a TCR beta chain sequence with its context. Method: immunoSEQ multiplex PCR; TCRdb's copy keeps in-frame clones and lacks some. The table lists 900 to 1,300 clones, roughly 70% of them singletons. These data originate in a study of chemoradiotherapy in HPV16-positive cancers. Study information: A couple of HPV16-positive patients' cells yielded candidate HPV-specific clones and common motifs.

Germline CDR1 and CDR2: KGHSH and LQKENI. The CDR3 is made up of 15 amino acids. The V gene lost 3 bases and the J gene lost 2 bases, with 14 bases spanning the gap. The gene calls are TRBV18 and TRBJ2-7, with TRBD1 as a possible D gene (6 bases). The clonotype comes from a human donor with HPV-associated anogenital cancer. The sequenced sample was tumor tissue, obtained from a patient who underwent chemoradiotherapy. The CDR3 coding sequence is TGTGCCAGCTCACCGTACCCAGGGGACACCTACGAGCAGTACTTC. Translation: CASSPYPGDTYEQYF.